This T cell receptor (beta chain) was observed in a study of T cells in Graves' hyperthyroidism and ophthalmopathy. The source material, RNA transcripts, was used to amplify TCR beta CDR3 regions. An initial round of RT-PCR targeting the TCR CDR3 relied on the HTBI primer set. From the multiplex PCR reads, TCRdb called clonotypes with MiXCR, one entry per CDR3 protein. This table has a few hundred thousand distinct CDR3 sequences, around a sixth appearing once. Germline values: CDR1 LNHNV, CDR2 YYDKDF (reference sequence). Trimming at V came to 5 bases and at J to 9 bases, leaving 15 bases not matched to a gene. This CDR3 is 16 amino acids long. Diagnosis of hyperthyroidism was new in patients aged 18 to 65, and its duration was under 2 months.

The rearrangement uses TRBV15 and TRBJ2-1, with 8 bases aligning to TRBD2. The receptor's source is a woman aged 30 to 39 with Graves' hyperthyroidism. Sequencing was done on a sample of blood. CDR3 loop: CATSEMTSAIGSEQFF. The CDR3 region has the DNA TGTGCCACCAGCGAGATGACTAGCGCGATTGGCAGTGAGCAGTTCTTC.